This T cell receptor beta chain was sequenced during a study of cytomegalovirus exposure and HLA in healthy donors (dated by TCRdb to the late 2010s). With respect to the entire study: According to an earlier analysis of a few hundred of the donors, about 179 million T cells yielded over 90 million unique TCR beta sequences and 250 to 350 Gb of sequence data. About 280 gigabases of sequencing data and around 85 million unique TCR sequences made up an early release that covered several hundred HLA-typed donors. Of the roughly 400 genotyped donors, about 80% fell in the genetic ancestry cluster associated with self-reported Caucasian donors. The study was designed to test whether signatures of past pathogen exposure could be identified by cataloging public T cell receptors. Using immunosequencing, the study profiled T cell repertoires from around 680 subjects and related those repertoires to cytomegalovirus serostatus. A separate validation cohort of 90 to 150 different subjects was used in addition to the 666-subject first cohort. To predict cytomegalovirus infection status, the study brought together high-throughput TCR immunosequencing, statistical association of individual TCRs with disease status, and machine learning. In a later analysis, previously published TCR beta repertoires from several hundred donors were re-analyzed and high-resolution HLA genotyping was added so that TCR occurrence patterns could be studied. In the later analysis, no new phenotypic data were used to find candidate immune exposures; instead, reliance was placed on TCR beta sequences and their occurrence across donors. An earlier analysis of roughly 600 of the donors used high-throughput TCR beta sequencing to judge whether each TCR beta V gene segment behaved as functional or pseudogenic. Donor age, sex, ethnicity and CMV serostatus were collected together with the repertoire data. In a later genetic analysis, genome-wide SNP genotypes for about 65% of the roughly 670 donors were used, and that subset was treated as a discovery cohort. All discovery cohort repertoires had been generated on a single sequencing platform. Both class I and class II loci were covered by HLA typing, at four-digit resolution. Typing coverage varied by locus: about 629-640 donors for A, B, C, DRB1 and DQB1; roughly 500 for DQA1; about 590 for DPA1; roughly 450 for DPB1. Because of strong linkage in the cohort, a handful of DR-DQ haplotypes were treated as single units for association and clustering. Across 300 to 400 genotyped donors of the cohort, an average of approximately 240,000 unique TCR beta nucleotide sequences per donor were sequenced, and 15% to 20% of those sequences were non-productive.

The cohort comprised under 700 healthy bone marrow donors. At the time of sampling, every cohort member was nominally healthy, though immune exposures that went unrecorded were likely present. The donor was CMV seronegative and belonged to the group of 350 to 400 seronegative cohort members. A peripheral blood sample was provided by each donor, and peripheral blood mononuclear cells were used for TCR beta sequencing. Genomic DNA extraction from the blood cell samples was performed with the Qiagen DNeasy Blood Extraction Kit. Comments on this clone: It has no known antigen specificity. Base qualities are not recorded, but no much larger clone differs from it by a single base.

The library was prepared using the immunoSEQ multiplex PCR assay. The multiplex PCR relied on a mix of 60 forward primers for TCR Vbeta segments and 13 reverse primers for TCR Jbeta segments. Amplification of the CDR3 region of rearranged TCR beta genes was performed with a multiplex PCR assay on genomic DNA. The Illumina HiSeq System was used to sequence the amplified TCR beta libraries as 87-base-pair reads. Under the source paper's analysis protocol: A later analysis tallied 70 million to 100 million unique TCR beta chains across the 660 or so repertoires, and about 10 million of those chains were shared by two or more donors. To remove PCR and sequencing errors, raw reads were error-corrected and collapsed into unique sequences using a nearest-neighbor algorithm that merged closely related sequences. To assign V, D and J gene segments, CDR3 sequences were aligned to IMGT reference sequences. For a sequence to be retained, a match of at least six nucleotides to both a V gene segment and a J gene segment was required. Rearrangements were classified as productive when the CDR3 lacked stop codons and remained in frame with V and J, and all other rearrangements were classified as non-productive. CDR3 was defined according to IMGT convention as the region running from the second conserved V-encoded cysteine to the conserved J-encoded phenylalanine. In an earlier analysis of around 570 of the donors, sequences lacking an unambiguous match to a single V gene segment were excluded. An earlier analysis of 587 of the donors classified V segments as functional when productive rearrangements were above 56.7% and as segregating when the standard deviation between donors was above 5%. To diagnose cytomegalovirus status from the catalog of TCR beta chain sequences, a statistical classification framework was built. In a later analysis, V and J genes were assigned by comparing TCR nucleotide sequences against IMGT/GENE-DB human TR gene sequences. In a later analysis, CDR3 sequences and most-parsimonious VDJ recombination scenarios were assigned using the TCRdist pipeline. In a later analysis, each TCR beta chain was defined by its CDR3 amino acid sequence together with its V-gene family, and reads without a unique V-gene family were excluded. To address suspected cross-contamination and a sequencing artifact, a later analysis removed around 600 highly shared, low-generation-probability nucleotide sequences. In a later analysis, a clonal expansion index was calculated for each public chain from normalized within-repertoire ranks of inferred template counts. In a later analysis, generation probabilities were computed using a VDJ recombination model fitted to out-of-frame rearrangements, and the results were checked against IGoR. Hypergeometric tests were used in a later analysis to score TCR-TCR, TCR-HLA and TCR-CMV co-occurrence, with a repertoire-size bias correction applied to the TCR pairs. To estimate false discovery rates, a later analysis permuted the HLA or CMV assignments 20 times. In a later analysis, co-occurring TCRs were grouped using DBSCAN, and TCRdist sequence similarity was added for clustering within HLA-allele-positive subsets. Repertoires with fewer than 30,000 or more than 120,000 public chains, plus five repertoires with anomalous nucleotide sharing, were excluded from co-occurrence clustering. In TCRdb, the immuneACCESS table is reduced to in-frame sequences with V and J assigned. These tables do not hold every clone; where another copy was compared, an unresolved V gene accounts for under half, and the others remain unexplained. V and J calls and clone size are copied from that table; D and trimming were computed from the DNA. The sample includes roughly 100,000 clones, with less than 90% observed a single time. The top ten constitute around 2.6% of the sample.

The paper's findings and limits, for the study overall: Specific HLA alleles were associated with roughly 16,000 TCR beta sequences at a false discovery rate of 0.05 in a later analysis. An association between a missense DCLRE1C variant and V-gene and J-gene trimming of TCR beta chains was found in a later genetic analysis and replicated in an independent cohort. A cluster of highly shared sequence variants was judged likely to be a technical artifact of the sequencing pipeline. Linkage disequilibrium might explain the correlated functional status among segregating V segments, but an unknown experimental factor could not be excluded. The authors suggested that the approach could potentially be extended to other disease states and immunological phenotypes. About 15 rarely observed V segments, including chromosome 9 orphons, were excluded from the earlier analysis of almost 600 of the donors because counts were too low. In vitro tests confirmed that a few of the cytomegalovirus-associated TCR beta chains recognize cytomegalovirus antigens. This cohort had only TCR beta chains sequenced, and the lack of alpha or paired-chain data limited which features could be detected. A later genetic analysis reported fewer N-insertions in productive TCRs among donors in an Asian-associated ancestry cluster than the approximately 670-donor mean. Most TCR sequences were observed very rarely across donors, whereas some public TCRs were present in many individuals. A later analysis found that TCR association rates varied across HLA loci, with DRB1 alleles showing the most associated TCRs and HLA-C alleles the fewest. Because the 87-base-pair reads could not distinguish some IMGT-functional V segments, including TRBV6-2 and TRBV6-3, those segments were excluded. Because HLA typing was unavailable for some donors at each locus, only the typed subset was used in association tests. A further reported finding was that TCR beta sequences accurately predicted the HLA-A and HLA-B alleles for most subjects in the first cohort. According to a later analysis, parvovirus B19, influenza, CMV and Epstein-Barr virus appeared linked to several top co-occurrence clusters. A total of about 150 TCR beta chains were listed by the study as associated with cytomegalovirus. The only immune exposure information available for the cohort was CMV serostatus. In a later analysis, HLA-associated TCR beta chains were found to be more clonally expanded and to have lower generation probabilities than equally common non-associated chains. A later analysis found that most CMV-associated TCR beta chains appeared HLA-restricted, with HLA associations seemingly driven largely by CMV exposure. Assigning TCR associations to individual alleles was difficult when HLA alleles, especially DR and DQ, strongly co-occurred. Presence/absence analyses assumed roughly uniform sequencing depth across donors, an assumption that may not hold. The classifier was reported to diagnose cytomegalovirus status with high specificity and sensitivity in both the original and validation cohorts. In an earlier analysis of some 640 of the donors, most TCR beta V segments were observed in productive rearrangements about 87% or about 30% of the time, broadly matching IMGT annotations.

The germline V gene yields SGHDT for CDR1 and YYEEEE for CDR2. For this chain, trimming is 4 bases at the V end and 8 bases at the J end, and the number of junction bases without a gene match is 12. CDR3 length: 16 amino acids, cysteine to phenylalanine. The retained sequence is limited to the CDR3, 48 bases, with the frame set at the first base. The rearrangement combines TRBV5-6 with TRBJ1-6; TRBD1 agrees with 7 junctional bases. This receptor was obtained from a man in his forties or fifties in good health and CMV-seronegative. The specimen was PBMCs. The DNA sequence follows: TGTGCCAGCAGCCCTATAGGACAGGTTCAGGATTCACCCCTCCACTTT. It translates as CASSPIGQVQDSPLHF. Beyond the CDR3, the reference TRBV5-6 and TRBJ1-6 genes provide the residues; the full variable domain reads: DAGVTQSPTHLIKTRGQQVTLRCSPKSGHDTVSWYQQALGQGPQFIFQYYEEEERQRGNFPDRFSGHQFPNYSSELNVNALLLGDSALYLCASSPIGQVQDSPLHFGNGTRLTVT.